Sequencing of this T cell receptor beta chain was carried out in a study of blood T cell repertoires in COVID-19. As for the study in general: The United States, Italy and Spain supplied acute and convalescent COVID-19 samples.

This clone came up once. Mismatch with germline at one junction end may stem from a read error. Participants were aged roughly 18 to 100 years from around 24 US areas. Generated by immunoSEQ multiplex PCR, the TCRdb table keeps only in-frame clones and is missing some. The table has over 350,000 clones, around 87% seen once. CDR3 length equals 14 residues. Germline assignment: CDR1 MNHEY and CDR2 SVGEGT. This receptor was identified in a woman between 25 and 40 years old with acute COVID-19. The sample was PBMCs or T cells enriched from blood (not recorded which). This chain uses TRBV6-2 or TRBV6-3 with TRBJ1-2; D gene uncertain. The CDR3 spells CAGSTAATFYGYTF. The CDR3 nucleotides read TGTGCCGGCAGTACAGCTGCAACATTCTATGGCTACACCTTC.